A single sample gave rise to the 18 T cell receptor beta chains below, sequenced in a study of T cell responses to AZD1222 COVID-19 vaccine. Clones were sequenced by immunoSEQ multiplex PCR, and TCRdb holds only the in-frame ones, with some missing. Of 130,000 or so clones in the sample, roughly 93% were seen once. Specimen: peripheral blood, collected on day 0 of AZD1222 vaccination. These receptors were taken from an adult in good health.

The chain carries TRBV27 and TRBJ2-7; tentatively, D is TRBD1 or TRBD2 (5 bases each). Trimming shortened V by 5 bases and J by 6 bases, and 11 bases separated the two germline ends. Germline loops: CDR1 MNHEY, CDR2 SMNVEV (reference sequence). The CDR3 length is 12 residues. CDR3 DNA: TGTGCCAGCAGTATTTGGGGGAGCGAGCAGTACTTC. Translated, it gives CASSIWGSEQYF.

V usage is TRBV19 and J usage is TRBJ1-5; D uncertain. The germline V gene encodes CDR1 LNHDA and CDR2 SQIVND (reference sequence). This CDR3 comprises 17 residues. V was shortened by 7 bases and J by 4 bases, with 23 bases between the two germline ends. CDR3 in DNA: TGTGCCAGTAATCCGATGAGGTCGGCGCCAGCAAATCAGCCCCAGCATTTT. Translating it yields CASNPMRSAPANQPQHF.

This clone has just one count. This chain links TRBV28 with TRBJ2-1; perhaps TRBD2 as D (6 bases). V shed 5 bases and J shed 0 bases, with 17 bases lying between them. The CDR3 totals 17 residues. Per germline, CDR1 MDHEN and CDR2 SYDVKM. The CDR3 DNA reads TGTGCCAGCAGTCCTACTCTAGCGAGGAGCTCCTACAATGAGCAGTTCTTC. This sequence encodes CASSPTLARSSYNEQFF.

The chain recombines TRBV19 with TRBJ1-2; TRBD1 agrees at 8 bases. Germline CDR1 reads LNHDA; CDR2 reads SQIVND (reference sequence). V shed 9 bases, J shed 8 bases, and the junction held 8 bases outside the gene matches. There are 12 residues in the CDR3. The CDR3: CASRTGGEGYTF. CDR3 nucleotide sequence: TGTGCCAGCCGAACAGGGGGTGAGGGCTACACCTTC.

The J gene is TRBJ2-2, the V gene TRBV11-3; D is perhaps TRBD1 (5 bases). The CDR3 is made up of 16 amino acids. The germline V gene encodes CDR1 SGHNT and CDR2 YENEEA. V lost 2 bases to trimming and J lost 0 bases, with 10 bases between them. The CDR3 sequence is CASSLRQTANTGELFF. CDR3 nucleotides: TGTGCCAGCAGCTTAAGACAGACCGCGAACACCGGGGAGCTGTTTTTT.

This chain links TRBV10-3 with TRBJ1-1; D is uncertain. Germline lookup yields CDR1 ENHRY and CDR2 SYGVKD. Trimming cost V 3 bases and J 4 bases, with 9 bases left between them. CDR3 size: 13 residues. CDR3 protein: CAISDSVGTEAFF. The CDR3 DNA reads TGTGCCATCAGTGACAGTGTGGGCACTGAAGCTTTCTTT.

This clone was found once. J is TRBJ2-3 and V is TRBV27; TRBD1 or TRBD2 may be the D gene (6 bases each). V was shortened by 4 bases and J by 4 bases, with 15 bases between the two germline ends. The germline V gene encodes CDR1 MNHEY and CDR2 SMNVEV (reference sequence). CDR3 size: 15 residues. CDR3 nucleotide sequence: TGTGCCAGCAGTTCCCTTCTCGGGGGCGCAGATACGCAGTATTTT. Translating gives CASSSLLGGADTQYF.

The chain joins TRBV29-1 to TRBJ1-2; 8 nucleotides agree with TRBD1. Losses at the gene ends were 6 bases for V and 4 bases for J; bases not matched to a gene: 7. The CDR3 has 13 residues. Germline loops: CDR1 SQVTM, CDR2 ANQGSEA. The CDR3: CSVAQGTGYGYTF. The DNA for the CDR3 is TGCAGCGTCGCACAAGGGACAGGCTATGGCTACACCTTC.

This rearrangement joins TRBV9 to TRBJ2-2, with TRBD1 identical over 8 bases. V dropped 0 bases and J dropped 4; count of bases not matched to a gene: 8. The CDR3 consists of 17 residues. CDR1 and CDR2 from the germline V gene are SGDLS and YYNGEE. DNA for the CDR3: TGTGCCAGCAGCGTAGCTACGTCAGGGGGCCGCACCGGGGAGCTGTTTTTT. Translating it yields CASSVATSGGRTGELFF.

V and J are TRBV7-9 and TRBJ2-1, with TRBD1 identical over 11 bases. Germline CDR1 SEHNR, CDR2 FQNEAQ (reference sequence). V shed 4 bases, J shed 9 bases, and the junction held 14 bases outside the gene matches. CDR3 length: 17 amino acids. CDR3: CASSSRAGTGGSLEQFF. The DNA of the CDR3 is TGTGCCAGCAGCTCCAGAGCCGGGACAGGGGGAAGCCTTGAGCAGTTCTTC. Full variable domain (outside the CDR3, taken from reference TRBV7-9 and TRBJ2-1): DTGVSQNPRHKITKRGQNVTFRCDPISEHNRLYWYRQTLGQGPEFLTYFQNEAQLEKSRLLSDRFSAERPKGSFSTLEIQRTEQGDSAMYLCASSSRAGTGGSLEQFFGPGTRLTVL.

The DNA for the CDR3 is TGTGCCAGCGGGAAAGGGTCTTTATCCTACGAGCAGTACTTC. It codes for CASGKGSLSYEQYF. The chain has TRBV2 and TRBJ2-7, with D unresolved. The CDR3 loop spans 14 amino acids. Germline CDR1 and CDR2: SNHLY and FYNNEI. Trimming stripped 8 bases from V and 1 base from J, with 15 bases between.

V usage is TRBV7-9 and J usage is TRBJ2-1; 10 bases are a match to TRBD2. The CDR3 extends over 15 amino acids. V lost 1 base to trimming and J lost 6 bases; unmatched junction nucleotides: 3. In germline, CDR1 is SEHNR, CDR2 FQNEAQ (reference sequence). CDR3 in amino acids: CASSLGSGRINEQFF. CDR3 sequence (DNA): TGTGCCAGCAGCTTAGGTAGCGGGAGGATCAATGAGCAGTTCTTC.

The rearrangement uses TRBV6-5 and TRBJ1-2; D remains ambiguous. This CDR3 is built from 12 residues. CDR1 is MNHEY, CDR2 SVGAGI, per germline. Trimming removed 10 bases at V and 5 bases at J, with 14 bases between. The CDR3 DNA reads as TGTGCCACCCACGGTGCGGCTTATGGCTACACCTTC. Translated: CATHGAAYGYTF.

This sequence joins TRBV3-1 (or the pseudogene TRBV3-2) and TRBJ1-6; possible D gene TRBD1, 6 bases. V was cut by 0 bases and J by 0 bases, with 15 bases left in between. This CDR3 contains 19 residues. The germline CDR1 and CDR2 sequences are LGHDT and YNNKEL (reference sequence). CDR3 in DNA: TGTGCCAGCAGCCAAGATAGGGGGGGGGATGGCTCCTATAATTCACCCCTCCACTTT. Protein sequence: CASSQDRGGDGSYNSPLHF.

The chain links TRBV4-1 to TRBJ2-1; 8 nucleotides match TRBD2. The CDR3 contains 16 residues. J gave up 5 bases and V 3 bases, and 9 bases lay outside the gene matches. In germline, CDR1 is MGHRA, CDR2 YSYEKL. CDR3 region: CASSHAGLAGDNEQFF. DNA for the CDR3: TGCGCCAGCAGCCATGCTGGACTAGCAGGGGACAATGAGCAGTTCTTC.

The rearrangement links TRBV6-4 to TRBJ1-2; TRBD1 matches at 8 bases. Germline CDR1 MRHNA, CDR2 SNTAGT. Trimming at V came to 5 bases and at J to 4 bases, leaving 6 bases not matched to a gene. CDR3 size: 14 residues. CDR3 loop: CASSPDRGGYGYTF. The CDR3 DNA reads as TGTGCCAGCAGTCCCGACAGGGGTGGCTATGGCTACACCTTC.

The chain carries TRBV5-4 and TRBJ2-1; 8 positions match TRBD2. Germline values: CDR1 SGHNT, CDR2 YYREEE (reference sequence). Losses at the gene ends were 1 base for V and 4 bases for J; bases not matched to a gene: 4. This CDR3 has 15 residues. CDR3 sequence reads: CASSLNSGTYNEQFF. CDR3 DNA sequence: TGTGCCAGCAGCTTGAATAGCGGGACTTACAATGAGCAGTTCTTC.

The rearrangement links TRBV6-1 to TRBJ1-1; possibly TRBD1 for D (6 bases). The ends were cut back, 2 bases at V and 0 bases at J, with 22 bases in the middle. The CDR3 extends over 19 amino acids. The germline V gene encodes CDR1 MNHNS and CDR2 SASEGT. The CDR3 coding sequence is TGTGCCAGCAGTGAAAGGGGAGGGCAGGGGTCCCTAATGAACACTGAAGCTTTCTTT. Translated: CASSERGGQGSLMNTEAFF.